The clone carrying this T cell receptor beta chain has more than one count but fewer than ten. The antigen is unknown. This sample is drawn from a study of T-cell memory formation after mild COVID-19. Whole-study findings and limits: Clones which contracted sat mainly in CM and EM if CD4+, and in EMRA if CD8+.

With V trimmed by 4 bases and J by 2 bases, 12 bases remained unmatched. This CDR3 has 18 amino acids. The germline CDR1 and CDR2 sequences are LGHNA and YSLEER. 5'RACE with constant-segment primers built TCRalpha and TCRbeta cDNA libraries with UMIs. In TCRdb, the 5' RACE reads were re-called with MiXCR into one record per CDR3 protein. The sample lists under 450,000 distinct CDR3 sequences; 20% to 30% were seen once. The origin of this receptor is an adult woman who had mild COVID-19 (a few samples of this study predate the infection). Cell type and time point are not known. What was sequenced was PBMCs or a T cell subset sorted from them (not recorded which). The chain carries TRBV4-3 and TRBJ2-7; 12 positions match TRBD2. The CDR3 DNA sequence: TGCGCCAGCAGCCCCAACCTCCGACTAGCGGGAGCAACCTACGAGCAGTACTTC. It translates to CASSPNLRLAGATYEQYF.